A selection of T cell receptor beta chains follows, all from one sample in a study of OX40 agonist ivuxolimab in advanced cancers. Here immunoSEQ multiplex PCR was the method, and the copy in TCRdb shows in-frame clones only, minus some. Of roughly 58,000 clones detected, less than 90% appear once; the ten largest clones hold 0.76%. Source: CD4+ or CD8+ T cells sorted from blood, taken in a trial of the OX40 agonist ivuxolimab. These receptors were obtained from an adult with an advanced solid tumor such as melanoma, head and neck, liver or kidney cancer. CDR3s include the opening cysteine and the closing phenylalanine or tryptophan. D genes are given only for firm matches. A row's size may be missing; if present it is once, few, many or a size class.

d_call | j_call | v_call | clone_size | cdr3_aa | cdr3_nt
- | TRBJ2-3 | TRBV14 | - | CASSQRTPPTDTQYF | TGTGCCAGCAGCCAGAGGACACCCCCCACAGATACGCAGTATTTT
- | TRBJ2-2 | TRBV11-2 | - | CASSLEGLNTGELFF | TGTGCCAGCAGCTTAGAAGGGCTGAACACCGGGGAGCTGTTTTTT
- | TRBJ2-7 | TRBV5-6 | - | CASSPYSRSYEQYF | TGTGCCAGCAGCCCCTATTCCCGGTCCTACGAGCAGTACTTC
- | TRBJ2-7 | TRBV6-1 | few | CASRYYEQYF | TGTGCCAGCAGATACTACGAGCAGTACTTC
- | TRBJ2-2 | TRBV10-3 | - | CAISDRRQANTGELFF | TGTGCCATCAGTGACCGCCGGCAGGCGAACACCGGGGAGCTGTTTTTT
- | TRBJ2-2 | TRBV18 | - | CASSPKGQNTGELFF | TGTGCCAGCTCACCAAAAGGACAAAACACCGGGGAGCTGTTTTTT
- | TRBJ1-4 | TRBV16 | - | CASSQSRTTNEKLFF | TGTGCCAGCAGCCAATCCCGCACAACTAATGAAAAACTGTTTTTT
- | TRBJ1-2 | TRBV28 | once | CASSLQDSKNYGYTF | TGTGCCAGCAGTTTACAGGACAGCAAAAACTATGGCTACACCTTC
- | TRBJ1-5 | TRBV28 | - | CASSSLADSLSNQPQHF | TGTGCCAGCAGTTCCCTAGCGGACAGCCTTAGCAATCAGCCCCAGCATTTT
TRBD1 | TRBJ2-2 | TRBV5-1 | once | CASSPSPGTGDTGELFF | TGCGCCAGCAGCCCTAGTCCCGGGACAGGGGATACCGGGGAGCTGTTTTTT
- | TRBJ2-5 | TRBV7-9 | - | CASSLASGWKGETQYF | TGTGCCAGCAGCTTAGCGTCTGGTTGGAAAGGAGAGACCCAGTACTTC
- | TRBJ2-3 | TRBV6-6 | few | CASRPLGNPRDTQYF | TGTGCCAGCAGGCCTCTCGGGAACCCTAGAGATACGCAGTATTTT
TRBD2 | TRBJ2-1 | TRBV19 | - | CASSIDLSGREGRIWHEQFF | TGTGCCAGTAGTATAGATCTATCGGGGCGGGAGGGCCGTATTTGGCATGAGCAGTTCTTC
- | TRBJ1-1 | TRBV19 | - | CASSMGFGAEAFF | TGTGCCAGTAGTATGGGGTTTGGGGCTGAAGCTTTCTTT
- | TRBJ1-1 | TRBV28 | few | CASVGMAGTEAFF | TGTGCCAGCGTCGGTATGGCCGGCACTGAAGCTTTCTTT
TRBD2 | TRBJ2-3 | TRBV19 | - | CASSVSGRGADTQYF | TGTGCCAGTAGTGTCAGCGGGAGAGGCGCAGATACGCAGTATTTT
TRBD1 | TRBJ2-5 | TRBV5-1 | - | CASSLVGTVETQYF | TGCGCCAGCAGCTTAGTCGGGACAGTAGAGACCCAGTACTTC
- | TRBJ1-2 | TRBV28 | - | CASSLGPGYGYTF | TGTGCCAGCAGTTTAGGACCGGGCTATGGCTACACCTTC
- | TRBJ1-3 | TRBV6-6 | - | CASGVGGSGNTIYF | TGTGCCAGCGGGGTAGGCGGCTCTGGAAACACCATATATTTT
TRBD1 | TRBJ1-4 | TRBV19 | - | CASSFGQASEKLFF | TGTGCCAGTAGTTTCGGACAGGCCTCTGAAAAACTGTTTTTT
- | TRBJ2-7 | TRBV9 | - | CASSWTAISEQYF | TGTGCCAGCAGCTGGACAGCCATCAGCGAGCAGTACTTC
- | TRBJ1-6 | TRBV28 | - | CASSRLSSADLNDNSPLHF | TGTGCCAGCAGCCGACTATCAAGTGCTGACCTTAACGATAATTCACCCCTCCACTTT
- | TRBJ1-2 | TRBV5-5 | - | CASSLGQGTYGYTF | TGTGCCAGCAGCTTGGGCCAGGGGACCTATGGCTACACCTTC
TRBD2 | TRBJ2-5 | TRBV6-5 | - | CASSPPSGRARTQYF | TGTGCCAGCAGCCCCCCTAGCGGGAGGGCCAGGACCCAGTACTTC
- | TRBJ1-4 | TRBV28 | - | CASSTGGVGEKLFF | TGTGCCAGCAGTACAGGTGGGGTTGGTGAAAAACTGTTTTTT
- | TRBJ1-1 | TRBV6-4 | - | CASRTDAF | TGTGCCAGCAGGACAGACGCCTTC
TRBD2 | TRBJ2-1 | TRBV2 | - | CASRGGGREQFF | TGTGCCAGCAGAGGCGGGGGGCGAGAGCAGTTCTTC
TRBD1 | TRBJ2-5 | TRBV7-2 | - | CASNKLGQGSGETQYF | TGTGCCAGCAACAAACTCGGACAGGGGTCTGGGGAGACCCAGTACTTC
- | TRBJ2-1 | TRBV5-1 | - | CASSYRGDNEQFF | TGCGCCAGCAGCTATCGCGGGGACAATGAGCAGTTCTTC
- | TRBJ1-3 | TRBV9 | - | CASSGEVSGNTIYF | TGTGCCAGCAGCGGAGAAGTCTCTGGAAACACCATATATTTT
- | TRBJ2-1 | TRBV5-5 | - | CASSFTGTRGDEQFF | TGTGCCAGCAGCTTTACCGGGACCCGTGGGGATGAGCAGTTCTTC
- | TRBJ2-5 | TRBV5-4 | - | CASSWPRGETQYF | TGTGCCAGCAGCTGGCCCAGGGGAGAGACCCAGTACTTC
- | TRBJ2-5 | TRBV28 | - | CASSSPSKVRETQYF | TGTGCCAGCAGTTCCCCCTCGAAGGTACGAGAGACCCAGTACTTC
TRBD2 | TRBJ2-1 | TRBV7-2 | - | CASSLGLAGVKFF | TGTGCCAGCAGCTTAGGACTAGCGGGAGTAAAGTTCTTC
TRBD1 | TRBJ2-4 | TRBV5-6 | - | CASSLDRGSLAKNIQYF | TGTGCCAGCAGCTTAGACAGGGGAAGTCTAGCCAAAAACATTCAGTACTTC
- | TRBJ1-6 | TRBV4-3 | - | CASSQVINSPLHF | TGCGCCAGCAGCCAAGTGATTAATTCACCCCTCCACTTT
TRBD2 | TRBJ2-5 | TRBV9 | - | CASSVGSGRVETQYF | TGTGCCAGCAGCGTGGGTAGCGGGAGGGTAGAGACCCAGTACTTC